The rows below give T cell receptor beta chains drawn from one sample of a study of patients and donors after allogeneic stem cell transplantation. MiXCR, applied by TCRdb to the RT-PCR reads, yields one record per CDR3 protein. The profile covers 15,000 to 20,000 distinct CDR3 sequences, with around 4.5% appearing a single time and approximately 39% taken by the ten largest. Source material: blood, either unsorted or a sorted T cell fraction (not recorded which). The source of these receptors is a human donor who was either an allogeneic HSCT recipient or a stem cell or donor lymphocyte infusion donor (not recorded which). It is not recorded whose cells these are; they may come from a transplant donor. Each CDR3 is given with its conserved first and last residue. The order of the fields is CDR3 protein, CDR3 DNA, D gene, V gene, clone size, J gene. The D gene is left open where the match is weak. Clone size is given as once, few or many counts, or a class when the clone is expanded.

CDR3aa: CASSAATGGITDTQYF
CDR3nt: TGTGCCAGCAGCGCCGCAACAGGGGGGATCACAGATACGCAGTATTTT
d_gene: TRBD1
v_gene: TRBV5-6
abundance: many
j_gene: TRBJ2-3

CDR3aa: CASSGMGLAKSGETQYF
CDR3nt: TGTGCCAGCAGCGGGATGGGACTAGCCAAGTCAGGGGAGACCCAGTACTTC
d_gene: TRBD2
v_gene: TRBV9
abundance: many
j_gene: TRBJ2-5

CDR3aa: CASSEITGNNEKLFF
CDR3nt: TGTGCCAGCAGTGAAATTACAGGAAATAATGAAAAACTGTTTTTT
d_gene: NA
v_gene: TRBV6-1
abundance: many
j_gene: TRBJ1-4

CDR3aa: CSARAGAGGRGGEQFF
CDR3nt: TGCAGTGCTAGAGCCGGGGCAGGGGGAAGGGGCGGTGAGCAGTTCTTC
d_gene: TRBD1
v_gene: TRBV20-1
abundance: many
j_gene: TRBJ2-1

CDR3aa: CASSIRGRGDEAFF
CDR3nt: TGTGCCAGTAGTATTAGGGGCCGGGGAGATGAAGCTTTCTTT
d_gene: NA
v_gene: TRBV19
abundance: few
j_gene: TRBJ1-1

CDR3aa: CASSFWLRDEQFF
CDR3nt: TGTGCCAGCAGCTTTTGGCTGAGGGATGAGCAGTTCTTC
d_gene: NA
v_gene: TRBV7-8
abundance: many
j_gene: TRBJ2-1

CDR3aa: CASSLEWNTEAFF
CDR3nt: TGTGCCAGCAGCTTGGAGTGGAACACTGAAGCTTTCTTT
d_gene: NA
v_gene: TRBV5-6
abundance: many
j_gene: TRBJ1-1

CDR3aa: CASSRRNEQFF
CDR3nt: TGTGCCAGCAGCCGTCGGAATGAGCAGTTCTTC
d_gene: NA
v_gene: TRBV3-1
abundance: many
j_gene: TRBJ2-1

CDR3aa: CASSTIRRGGYNEQFF
CDR3nt: TGCGCCAGCAGCACGATAAGGCGGGGGGGATACAATGAGCAGTTCTTC
d_gene: TRBD2
v_gene: TRBV10-1
abundance: many
j_gene: TRBJ2-1

CDR3aa: CASSPQDSSRDEQFF
CDR3nt: TGCGCCAGCAGCCCCCAAGACTCCTCTAGGGATGAGCAGTTCTTC
d_gene: NA
v_gene: TRBV5-1
abundance: few
j_gene: TRBJ2-1

CDR3aa: CASQTESSEQYF
CDR3nt: TGCGCCAGCCAAACGGAAAGTAGCGAGCAGTACTTC
d_gene: NA
v_gene: TRBV5-1
abundance: many
j_gene: TRBJ2-7

CDR3aa: CASVAGGSYNEQFF
CDR3nt: TGTGCCAGCGTAGCGGGAGGATCCTACAATGAGCAGTTCTTC
d_gene: TRBD2
v_gene: TRBV7-6
abundance: few
j_gene: TRBJ2-1